This is a list of T cell receptor beta chains from one sample in a study of vaccination and CD4 T cells after COVID-19. These TCRs' antigens remain unknown. TCRdb reanalysed the PCR reads using MiXCR and keeps one entry per CDR3 protein. Of some 20,000 distinct CDR3 sequences listed, 40% are singletons. The sequences come from CD4+ T cells from blood, cultured in vitro, collected after SARS-CoV-2 vaccination. These receptors all stem from a human donor who had recovered from COVID-19. Each CDR3 is given with its conserved first and last residue. The D gene is left open where the match is weak. Clone size is shown for a subset of rows, as once, few, many or a class of expanded clone.

abundance	v_gene	d_gene	j_gene	CDR3aa	CDR3nt
-	TRBV2	-	TRBJ1-1	CASSTGGTEAFF	TGTGCCAGCAGTACGGGGGGAACTGAAGCTTTCTTT
-	TRBV6-2/TRBV6-3	TRBD1	TRBJ1-6	CASSYLEPTGVLSNSPLHF	TGTGCCAGCAGTTATCTGGAACCAACAGGGGTCCTTTCTAATTCACCCCTCCACTTT
-	TRBV19	TRBD1	TRBJ1-5	CASSYRGNQPQHF	TGTGCCAGTAGTTACAGGGGTAATCAGCCCCAGCATTTT
few	TRBV10-3	TRBD2	TRBJ2-1	CAIRSSGGYNEQFF	TGTGCCATCAGGTCTAGCGGAGGCTACAATGAGCAGTTCTTC
once	TRBV19	TRBD2	TRBJ2-7	CASSTSGSSYEQYF	TGTGCCAGTAGTACGAGCGGGAGCTCCTACGAGCAGTACTTC
-	TRBV9	-	TRBJ1-6	CASSRVDSYNSPLHF	TGTGCCAGCAGCAGAGTGGACAGCTATAATTCACCCCTCCACTTT
-	TRBV19	TRBD2	TRBJ2-5	CASSSGGWETQYF	TGTGCCAGTAGTTCGGGGGGATGGGAGACCCAGTACTTC
-	TRBV11-3	-	TRBJ2-5	CASSFSWDQETQYF	TGTGCCAGCAGCTTTAGTTGGGACCAAGAGACCCAGTACTTC
-	TRBV14	-	TRBJ1-1	CASSLVGGLNTEAFF	TGTGCCAGCAGCCTCGTGGGGGGCTTGAACACTGAAGCTTTCTTT
-	TRBV6-2/TRBV6-3	TRBD2	TRBJ2-5	CASSFRAGEETQYF	TGTGCCAGCAGTTTCAGAGCGGGAGAAGAGACCCAGTACTTC
few	TRBV6-2/TRBV6-3	-	TRBJ1-2	CASSPLRTYGYTF	TGTGCCAGCAGTCCTCTTCGGACCTATGGCTACACCTTC
-	TRBV7-9	TRBD2	TRBJ2-1	CASSSSTSHNEQFF	TGTGCCAGCAGCTCTTCGACTAGCCACAATGAGCAGTTCTTC
-	TRBV7-7	-	TRBJ2-1	CASSPRGATYNEQFF	TGTGCCAGCAGCCCCCGGGGGGCCACCTACAATGAGCAGTTCTTC
few	TRBV10-3	TRBD1	TRBJ1-2	CAITPGQSDYGYTF	TGTGCCATCACCCCGGGACAGTCAGACTATGGCTACACCTTC
-	TRBV14	TRBD1	TRBJ2-7	CASRPTGGYYYEQYF	TGTGCCAGCAGGCCGACAGGGGGATACTACTACGAGCAGTACTTC
-	TRBV5-4	TRBD2	TRBJ2-1	CASSPPSGRINEQFF	TGTGCCAGCAGCCCACCTAGCGGGAGAATAAATGAGCAGTTCTTC
-	TRBV20-1	-	TRBJ2-1	CSASRSGPSPIYNEQFF	TGCAGTGCTAGTCGTAGCGGACCTTCTCCCATCTACAATGAGCAGTTCTTC
few	TRBV2	-	TRBJ1-1	CASKEDQRRNTEAFF	TGTGCCAGCAAGGAAGACCAAAGGAGGAACACTGAAGCTTTCTTT
-	TRBV6-1	-	TRBJ1-5	CASRDEGDSSPQHF	TGTGCCAGCAGGGACGAGGGGGATAGCAGTCCCCAGCATTTT
-	TRBV7-2	-	TRBJ1-1	CASSTGLNTEAFF	TGTGCCAGCAGCACAGGACTGAACACTGAAGCTTTCTTT
few	TRBV2	-	TRBJ1-2	CASSARVPDGYTF	TGTGCCAGCAGTGCACGGGTGCCGGATGGCTACACCTTC
-	TRBV28	TRBD1	TRBJ1-3	CASSLGRGPEAGNTIYF	TGTGCCAGCAGTTTGGGCAGGGGGCCGGAGGCTGGAAACACCATATATTTT
-	TRBV7-9	-	TRBJ2-7	CASSLGEHHEQYF	TGTGCCAGCAGCTTAGGGGAGCACCACGAGCAGTACTTC
few	TRBV20-1	-	TRBJ1-2	CSARTRANYGYTF	TGCAGTGCTAGAACACGAGCTAACTATGGCTACACCTTC
-	TRBV24-1	-	TRBJ2-5	CATSRAGGGQETQYF	TGTGCCACCAGTAGGGCAGGGGGGGGCCAAGAGACCCAGTACTTC
few	TRBV20-1	-	TRBJ1-1	CSARDQRQREAFF	TGCAGTGCTAGAGATCAGAGGCAAAGAGAAGCTTTCTTT
-	TRBV5-5	TRBD2	TRBJ2-7	CASSLDRVAGGPSYEQYF	TGTGCCAGCAGCTTGGACCGGGTAGCGGGGGGGCCTTCCTACGAGCAGTACTTC
few	TRBV19	TRBD1	TRBJ1-1	CASRPRTGGLNTEAFF	TGTGCCAGTAGGCCCCGGACAGGGGGTTTAAACACTGAAGCTTTCTTT
-	TRBV6-2/TRBV6-3	TRBD1	TRBJ1-5	CASSYSGRGDQPQHF	TGTGCCAGCAGTTACTCTGGCAGGGGGGATCAGCCCCAGCATTTT
few	TRBV28	-	TRBJ1-1	CASSVGRLPEAFF	TGTGCCAGCAGCGTCGGACGCCTACCCGAAGCTTTCTTT
once	TRBV30	TRBD2	TRBJ2-3	CAWSSSLAGVTDTQYF	TGTGCCTGGAGCTCCTCCCTAGCGGGGGTCACAGATACGCAGTATTTT
few	TRBV28	TRBD1	TRBJ2-7	CASSLAGTGPNNYEQYF	TGTGCCAGCAGTTTGGCGGGGACAGGCCCCAACAACTACGAGCAGTACTTC
few	TRBV7-9	TRBD2	TRBJ2-5	CASTTSRLGETQYF	TGTGCCAGCACGACTAGCCGTTTGGGGGAGACCCAGTACTTC
few	TRBV6-1	-	TRBJ2-7	CASSEGWGSEQYF	TGTGCCAGCAGTGAAGGTTGGGGCTCCGAGCAGTACTTC
-	TRBV15	-	TRBJ2-7	CATSRVGAYYEQYF	TGTGCCACCAGCAGAGTTGGGGCATACTACGAGCAGTACTTC
-	TRBV5-4	-	TRBJ2-5	CASSSSTRQETQYF	TGTGCCAGCAGCTCTTCGACTAGGCAAGAGACCCAGTACTTC
-	TRBV20-1	-	TRBJ2-2	CSARSRGGVTGELFF	TGCAGTGCTAGATCAAGGGGGGGCGTAACCGGGGAGCTGTTTTTT
-	TRBV7-9	-	TRBJ1-4	CASTSVSGPLEKLFF	TGTGCCAGCACCTCAGTGTCAGGGCCCCTTGAAAAACTGTTTTTT
few	TRBV20-1	-	TRBJ1-5	CSAGGGNQPQHF	TGCAGTGCTGGAGGAGGCAATCAGCCCCAGCATTTT
few	TRBV6-1	TRBD1	TRBJ1-4	CASKGTGTRSEKLFF	TGTGCCAGCAAAGGGACAGGGACCCGGTCTGAAAAACTGTTTTTT
-	TRBV11-1	-	TRBJ1-1	CASSFTGSAEAFF	TGTGCCAGCAGCTTCACGGGAAGCGCTGAAGCTTTCTTT
few	TRBV12-3/TRBV12-4	TRBD1	TRBJ1-1	CASSRDRVTEAFF	TGTGCCAGCAGCCGGGACAGGGTAACTGAAGCTTTCTTT
-	TRBV12-3/TRBV12-4	-	TRBJ2-1	CASSFPGVGYNEQFF	TGTGCCAGCAGTTTTCCGGGAGTCGGTTACAATGAGCAGTTCTTC
few	TRBV24-1	TRBD1	TRBJ2-2	CATSDPHRGLANTGELFF	TGTGCCACCAGTGACCCCCACAGGGGGTTAGCGAACACCGGGGAGCTGTTTTTT
few	TRBV25-1	TRBD1	TRBJ1-1	CASTQQGEVAEAFF	TGTGCCAGCACCCAGCAGGGGGAAGTTGCTGAAGCTTTCTTT